These 26 T cell receptor beta chains originate from one sample sequenced in a study of cytomegalovirus exposure and HLA in healthy donors. The data were produced by immunoSEQ multiplex PCR, yet TCRdb's version contains in-frame clones alone and is incomplete. The top ten clones hold approximately 2.1% of a sample with some 120,000 clones, around nine tenths of them seen once. Sequenced: PBMCs. Receptors originate from a young woman in good health and CMV-seronegative.

The J gene is TRBJ1-5, the V gene TRBV7-8, with a weak D call TRBD1 (5 bases). The CDR3 is made up of 15 amino acids. The germline CDR1 and CDR2 sequences are SGHVS and FQNEAQ. V lost 5 bases and J lost 2, with 13 bases in between. The CDR3 DNA follows: TGTGCCAGCAGCCCAAAGTGGGGGGGCAATCAGCCCCAGCATTTT. As protein: CASSPKWGGNQPQHF. Complete variable domain (other parts from reference TRBV7-8 and TRBJ1-5): GAGVSQSPRYKVAKRGQDVALRCDPISGHVSLFWYQQALGQGPEFLTYFQNEAQLDKSGLPSDRFFAERPEGSVSTLKIQRTQQEDSAVYLCASSPKWGGNQPQHFGDGTRLSIL.

This clone was seen once. Other DNA sequences in the same sample also yield this CDR3. This chain links TRBV4-3 with TRBJ1-4; D gene uncertain. The CDR3 consists of 15 residues. Germline CDR1 reads LGHNA; CDR2 reads YSLEER. V lost 1 base, J lost 7 bases, and 13 bases lay in between. The chain's CDR3 is CASSQATGFAEKLFF. Written as DNA, the CDR3 is TGCGCCAGCAGCCAAGCGACGGGTTTTGCTGAAAAACTGTTTTTT.

The rearrangement joins TRBV27 to TRBJ2-3, with TRBD2 matching 9 bases. This CDR3 region has 17 residues. CDR1 is MNHEY and CDR2 is SMNVEV in the germline V gene (reference sequence). J gave up 0 bases and V 4 bases, and 8 bases lay outside the gene matches. The CDR3 sequence: CASSSLTSGFSTDTQYF. As DNA, the CDR3 is TGTGCCAGCAGTTCCCTGACTAGCGGTTTTAGCACAGATACGCAGTATTTT.

The V gene is TRBV6-1, the J gene TRBJ1-1, with a tentative D call TRBD1 (6 bases). Germline V CDR1 and CDR2: MNHNS, SASEGT. V was pared by 4 bases and J by 2 bases, with 14 bases between. This CDR3 is 15 amino acids long. The CDR3 DNA reads as TGTGCCAGCAGTGTAATACAGGGCCGAAACACTGAAGCTTTCTTT. Amino acid sequence: CASSVIQGRNTEAFF.

The chain carries TRBV4-1 and TRBJ2-1, with 7 bases that match TRBD1. V was clipped by 4 bases and J by 6 bases; unmatched bases: 12. The CDR3 runs 16 residues. Germline lookup yields CDR1 MGHRA and CDR2 YSYEKL. Here the CDR3 DNA reads TGCGCCAGCAGCCGCGACCGGGACAGAGCTGGCAATGAGCAGTTCTTC. It specifies CASSRDRDRAGNEQFF.

The gene calls are TRBV9 and TRBJ2-5; TRBD2 aligns across 8 bases. The CDR3 spans 15 residues. CDR1 and CDR2 from the germline V gene are SGDLS and YYNGEE. J gave up 4 bases and V 0 bases, and 5 bases lay outside the gene matches. The CDR3 sequence is CASSVGGGTRETQYF. The CDR3 region has the DNA TGTGCCAGCAGCGTAGGAGGGGGGACTAGAGAGACCCAGTACTTC.

V and J are TRBV6-1 and TRBJ2-7; D not resolved. Germline CDR1 reads MNHNS; CDR2 reads SASEGT. The CDR3 has 12 amino acids. Trimming shortened V by 5 bases and J by 4 bases, and 9 bases separated the two germline ends. The CDR3 protein is CASSRSTYEQYF. For the CDR3, the DNA is TGTGCCAGCAGTCGAAGTACTTACGAGCAGTACTTC.

V is TRBV28 and J is TRBJ2-3; D perhaps matches TRBD1 (5 bases). V gave up 1 base and J gave up 1 base, with 12 bases separating them. The CDR3 has 16 residues. CDR1 and CDR2 from the germline V gene are MDHEN and SYDVKM. The CDR3 nucleotides read TGTGCCAGCAGTTTATCGGCAGGGTGGGGCACAGATACGCAGTATTTT. Its protein product is CASSLSAGWGTDTQYF.

J is TRBJ2-7 and V is TRBV23-1, with D perhaps matching TRBD2 (6 bases). TRBV23-1 is noted as an ORF with a role that remains uncertain. The CDR3 has 15 residues. V lost 0 bases and J lost 0, with 9 bases in between. The CDR3: CASSQSGGSSYEQYF. The CDR3, as DNA: TGCGCCAGCAGTCAATCCGGGGGATCCTCCTACGAGCAGTACTTC.

The chain joins TRBV7-9 to TRBJ1-2, with 12 bases lining up with TRBD1. The CDR3 covers 15 residues. Germline V gene sequence: CDR1 SEHNR, CDR2 FQNEAQ (reference sequence). V gave up 5 bases and J gave up 4 bases; unmatched junction bases: 5. The CDR3 loop is CASSPPGQGAYGYTF. The CDR3 DNA is TGTGCCAGCAGCCCTCCGGGACAGGGGGCCTATGGCTACACCTTC.

This clone has a handful of counts. The J gene is TRBJ1-2, the V gene TRBV2, with 10 positions matching TRBD1. The trim removed 8 bases at V and 1 base at J, leaving 4 bases unmatched. In germline, CDR1 is SNHLY, CDR2 FYNNEI. This CDR3 has 14 amino acids. The CDR3 bases are TGTGCCAGCGGGCGGGACAGGGGTAACTATGGCTACACCTTC. It codes for CASGRDRGNYGYTF.

The rearrangement joins TRBV4-1 to TRBJ1-1, with D perhaps matching TRBD1 (6 bases). With 0 bases removed from V and 7 bases from J, the gap between germline ends came to 6 bases. The CDR3 sequence is 12 residues long. Germline V gene data show CDR1 as MGHRA and CDR2 as YSYEKL. CDR3 amino acids: CASSQETGEAFF. Here the CDR3 DNA reads TGCGCCAGCAGCCAAGAGACAGGTGAAGCTTTCTTT.

J is TRBJ1-4 and V is TRBV5-6, with D possibly matching TRBD1 (5 bases). The germline CDR1 and CDR2 sequences are SGHDT and YYEEEE. V was clipped by 4 bases and J by 10 bases, with 17 bases between them. The CDR3 consists of 14 residues. In DNA form, the CDR3 reads TGTGCCAGCAGCCCCGGGGGGTCAGTCAGAAAACTGTTTTTT. Its translation is CASSPGGSVRKLFF.

This chain uses TRBV27 with TRBJ1-2; TRBD1 agrees at 8 bases. CDR3 size: 13 residues. From germline, CDR1 is MNHEY and CDR2 SMNVEV (reference sequence). Trimming took 6 bases from V and 8 from J; bases not matched to a gene: 8. For the CDR3, the DNA is TGTGCCAGCAGCGCCACGACAGGGGTAGGCTACACCTTC. It encodes CASSATTGVGYTF.

This clone appeared a few times. Other DNA sequences in this sample translate to the same CDR3. The V and J genes are TRBV7-9 and TRBJ2-7; TRBD2 matches 7 bases. Germline V gives CDR1 SEHNR, CDR2 FQNEAQ (reference sequence). The CDR3 runs to 14 residues. The V gene end was trimmed by 0 bases and the J gene end by 2 bases; junction bases not matched to a gene: 1. CDR3 bases: TGTGCCAGCAGCTTAGCGGCGGGAGCCTACGAGCAGTACTTC. Translation: CASSLAAGAYEQYF. The full variable domain, completed using reference TRBV7-9 and TRBJ2-7, is DTGVSQNPRHKITKRGQNVTFRCDPISEHNRLYWYRQTLGQGPEFLTYFQNEAQLEKSRLLSDRFSAERPKGSFSTLEIQRTEQGDSAMYLCASSLAAGAYEQYFGPGTRLTVT.

The V call is TRBV5-6, the J call TRBJ1-4, with D possibly matching TRBD1 (5 bases). Trimming took 2 bases from V and 8 from J, leaving 22 bases between them. This CDR3 is built from 17 residues. Germline CDR1 is SGHDT and CDR2 is YYEEEE. The CDR3 DNA sequence: TGTGCCAGCAGCTTTTACCACTCCGGGGGAGGGCGGGAAAAACTGTTTTTT. Translated, it gives CASSFYHSGGGREKLFF.

The gene calls are TRBV6-6 and TRBJ1-2; 8 bases line up with TRBD1. The ends lost 6 bases at V and 8 bases at J; junction bases unmatched: 11. This CDR3 spans 14 amino acids. CDR1 MNHNY and CDR2 SVGAGI come from the germline V gene (reference sequence). The CDR3 sequence: CASSPGTGGSGYTF. CDR3 in DNA: TGTGCCAGCAGCCCCGGGACAGGAGGATCAGGCTACACCTTC.

This rearrangement joins TRBV2 to TRBJ1-6; TRBD1 matches at 8 bases. V gave up 6 bases and J gave up 7 bases; unmatched junction bases: 14. The CDR3 covers 17 residues. The germline CDR1 and CDR2 sequences are SNHLY and FYNNEI. CDR3 bases: TGTGCCAGCAGAAAAGACGCTCTCGGACAGGGAAATTCACCCCTCCACTTT. Its translation: CASRKDALGQGNSPLHF.

V and J are TRBV5-4 and TRBJ2-2, with D possibly matching TRBD2 (5 bases). The CDR3 totals 15 residues. With 1 base removed from V and 6 bases from J, the gap between germline ends came to 13 bases. The germline gives CDR1 SGHNT, CDR2 YYREEE (reference sequence). CDR3 DNA: TGTGCCAGCAGCTTGTTGGACTCCTTCCCCGGGGAGCTGTTTTTT. Translated: CASSLLDSFPGELFF. The variable domain in full, with the rest retrieved from reference TRBV5-4 and TRBJ2-2, is ETGVTQSPTHLIKTRGQQVTLRCSSQSGHNTVSWYQQALGQGPQFIFQYYREEENGRGNFPPRFSGLQFPNYSSELNVNALELDDSALYLCASSLLDSFPGELFFGEGSRLTVL.

The chain combines TRBV6-1 with TRBJ2-7, with TRBD2 matching over 9 bases. V was clipped by 1 base and J by 5 bases; unmatched bases: 6. CDR3 length: 15 amino acids. Germline values: CDR1 MNHNS, CDR2 SASEGT. CDR3 protein: CASSEGLAGANEQYF. DNA of the CDR3: TGTGCCAGCAGTGAAGGGTTAGCGGGGGCCAACGAGCAGTACTTC.

This chain connects TRBV6-4 to TRBJ1-1; the D gene is possibly TRBD1 (6 bases). Germline V gene sequence: CDR1 MRHNA, CDR2 SNTAGT. V shed 3 bases and J shed 4 bases, with 15 bases lying between them. This CDR3 has 15 residues. CDR3 sequence reads: CASSDFFTGSTEAFF. Here the CDR3 DNA reads TGTGCCAGCAGTGATTTTTTTACAGGGAGCACTGAAGCTTTCTTT.

This clone was detected only once. The chain links TRBV5-1 to TRBJ1-1, with 8 bases aligning to TRBD1. The CDR3 is 14 residues long. Trimming cost V 3 bases and J 3 bases; bases outside gene matches: 4. CDR1 SGHRS and CDR2 YFSETQ come from the germline V gene. CDR3 residues: CASSWPDRDTEAFF. The CDR3 DNA is TGCGCCAGCAGCTGGCCGGACAGGGACACTGAAGCTTTCTTT.

This clone has more than one count but fewer than ten. The J gene is TRBJ1-3, the V gene TRBV30, with no clear D. The CDR3 runs 13 residues. Trimming cost V 7 bases and J 0 bases, with 10 bases left between them. From germline, CDR1 is GTSNPN and CDR2 SVGIG (reference sequence). CDR3 bases: TGTGCCTTTAGTTACAGCTCTGGAAACACCATATATTTT. Translated: CAFSYSSGNTIYF.

The chain links TRBV7-6 to TRBJ2-1; 12 bases fit TRBD2. The germline gives CDR1 SGHVS, CDR2 FNYEAQ. The CDR3 runs to 17 residues. Trimming at V came to 5 bases and at J to 2 bases, leaving 7 bases not matched to a gene. CDR3 loop: CASSPGLAGSTYNEQFF. In DNA form, the CDR3 reads TGTGCCAGCAGCCCAGGACTAGCGGGATCCACCTACAATGAGCAGTTCTTC.

The gene calls are TRBV9 and TRBJ2-1, with TRBD2 identical over 11 bases. With 4 bases clipped from V and 8 bases from J, the junction kept 11 bases outside the gene matches. The CDR3 extends over 16 amino acids. Germline assignment: CDR1 SGDLS and CDR2 YYNGEE. This chain's CDR3 is CASSRQTSGTRDEQFF. CDR3 coding DNA: TGTGCCAGCAGCAGACAGACTAGCGGGACCCGTGATGAGCAGTTCTTC.

V usage is TRBV5-1 and J usage is TRBJ1-2; 9 bases fit TRBD1. Per the germline V gene, CDR1 is SGHRS and CDR2 is YFSETQ. This CDR3 comprises 13 residues. With 5 bases clipped from V and 5 bases from J, the junction kept 4 bases outside the gene matches. CDR3 sequence reads: CASRGTGNYGYTF. For the CDR3, the DNA is TGCGCCAGCAGAGGGACAGGGAATTATGGCTACACCTTC.